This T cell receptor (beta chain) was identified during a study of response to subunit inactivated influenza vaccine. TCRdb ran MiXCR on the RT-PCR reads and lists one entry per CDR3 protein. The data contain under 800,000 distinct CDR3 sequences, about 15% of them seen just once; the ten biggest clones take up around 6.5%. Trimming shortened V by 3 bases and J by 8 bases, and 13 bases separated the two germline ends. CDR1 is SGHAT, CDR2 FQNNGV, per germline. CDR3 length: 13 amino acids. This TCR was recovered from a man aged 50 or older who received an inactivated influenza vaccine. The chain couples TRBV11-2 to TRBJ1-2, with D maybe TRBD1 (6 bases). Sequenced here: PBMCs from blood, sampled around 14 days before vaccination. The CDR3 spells CASSLSGTWGYTF. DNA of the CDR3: TGTGCCAGCAGCTTGTCCGGGACATGGGGCTACACCTTC. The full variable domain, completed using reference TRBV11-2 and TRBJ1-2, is EAGVAQSPRYKIIEKRQSVAFWCNPISGHATLYWYQQILGQGPKLLIQFQNNGVVDDSQLPKDRFSAERLKGVDSTLKIQPAKLEDSAVYLCASSLSGTWGYTFGSGTRLTVV.